The 14 T cell receptor beta chains in this list originate from one sample, sequenced in a study of cytomegalovirus exposure and HLA in healthy donors. TCRdb's copy holds only in-frame clones and misses some; the assay was immunoSEQ multiplex PCR. The data show over 200,000 clones, with 87% seen just once and roughly 2% held by the top ten. The material sequenced was PBMCs. These receptors all stem from a woman under 30 in good health and CMV-seropositive.

The CDR3 region is CASSRGGAQETQYF. The CDR3 bases are TGTGCCAGCAGCCGGGGGGGGGCTCAAGAGACCCAGTACTTC. The chain recombines TRBV5-4 with TRBJ2-5, with TRBD2 matching over 8 bases. Trimming removed 4 bases from V and 2 bases from J; junction bases left unmatched: 4. The CDR3 is 14 residues long. Germline V gene lookup returns CDR1 SGHNT and CDR2 YYREEE (reference sequence).

The chain carries TRBV7-9 and TRBJ1-1; D is uncertain. The length of the CDR3 is 12 residues. The V gene's germline CDR1 is SEHNR and CDR2 FQNEAQ (reference sequence). V gave up 8 bases and J gave up 0 bases, with 7 bases separating them. CDR3: CASAEMNTEAFF. The CDR3 region has the DNA TGTGCCAGCGCGGAAATGAACACTGAAGCTTTCTTT.

This clone appeared a single time. This chain uses TRBV29-1 with TRBJ2-4; D unresolved. Germline V gene data show CDR1 as SQVTM and CDR2 as ANQGSEA. There are 14 residues in the CDR3. The V end was cut by 7 bases, the J end by 5 bases, with 18 bases between. The CDR3 bases are TGCAGCGCTAATCGCCCAGGATTGGAAAACATTCAGTACTTC. This translates into CSANRPGLENIQYF. The whole variable domain, remainder taken from reference TRBV29-1 and TRBJ2-4, is SAVISQKPSRDICQRGTSLTIQCQVDSQVTMMFWYRQQPGQSLTLIATANQGSEATYESGFVIDKFPISRPNLTFSTLTVSNMSPEDSSIYLCSANRPGLENIQYFGAGTRLSVL.

The J gene is TRBJ2-5, the V gene TRBV15; the match to TRBD2 covers 7 bases. The V gene's germline CDR1 is LNHNV and CDR2 YYDKDF (reference sequence). The CDR3 spans 14 residues. V gave up 3 bases and J gave up 0 bases; unmatched junction bases: 1. This CDR3 reads CATSRGGDQETQYF. CDR3 DNA sequence: TGTGCCACCAGCAGGGGGGGGGACCAAGAGACCCAGTACTTC.

This clone was detected a few times. This chain links TRBV6-6 with TRBJ1-2; possibly TRBD1 for D (5 bases). The CDR3 consists of 13 residues. Germline assignment: CDR1 MNHNY and CDR2 SVGAGI (reference sequence). Trimming left V 2 bases short and J 10 bases short, with 14 bases between. The DNA for the CDR3 is TGTGCCAGCAGTTACCCACAGGAACGGAACTACACCTTC. It yields the protein CASSYPQERNYTF.

The chain combines TRBV7-2 with TRBJ2-1; 7 bases fit TRBD2. The CDR3 is 16 residues long. V gave up 2 bases and J gave up 7 bases; unmatched junction bases: 11. Germline CDR1 is SGHTA and CDR2 is FQGNSA. CDR3: CASSLLGLADGNEQFF. CDR3 in DNA: TGTGCCAGCAGCTTACTGGGGCTAGCGGATGGGAATGAGCAGTTCTTC.

The CDR3 spells CASTDLAVTGELFF. CDR3 nucleotides: TGTGCCAGCACCGATCTAGCTGTCACCGGGGAGCTGTTTTTT. The chain is built from TRBV28 and TRBJ2-2, with D possibly matching TRBD2 (5 bases). This CDR3 contains 14 residues. Trimming left V 7 bases short and J 4 bases short, with 13 bases between. Germline loops: CDR1 MDHEN, CDR2 SYDVKM.

The chain uses TRBV9 and TRBJ2-7, with 8 bases identical to TRBD1. The CDR3 has 14 residues. Trimming at V came to 0 bases and at J to 5 bases, leaving 4 bases not matched to a gene. CDR1 and CDR2 (germline): SGDLS, YYNGEE. CDR3 sequence (DNA): TGTGCCAGCAGCGTAGGACAGGGGTGGGACGAGCAGTACTTC. Residues: CASSVGQGWDEQYF.

The chain employs TRBV5-1 and TRBJ1-1; no reliable D call. V lost 4 bases and J lost 3, with 16 bases in between. CDR3 length: 15 residues. Germline-derived CDR1 and CDR2 are SGHRS and YFSETQ. The CDR3 loop is CASSPTWLVDTEAFF. The CDR3 nucleotides read TGCGCCAGCAGCCCGACTTGGTTAGTGGACACTGAAGCTTTCTTT.

This chain connects TRBV28 to TRBJ1-5; 8 bases are a match to TRBD1. The V gene's germline CDR1 is MDHEN and CDR2 SYDVKM. The CDR3 has 15 amino acids. The V gene end was trimmed by 2 bases and the J gene end by 3 bases; junction bases not matched to a gene: 3. The CDR3 sequence: CASSLGDRPNQPQHF. The CDR3 DNA follows: TGTGCCAGCAGTTTAGGGGACAGGCCCAATCAGCCCCAGCATTTT.

The rearrangement uses TRBV13 and TRBJ2-3; 11 bases fit TRBD1. The germline V gene encodes CDR1 PRHDT and CDR2 FYEKMQ (reference sequence). The CDR3 spans 17 residues. The ends lost 1 base at V and 4 bases at J; junction bases unmatched: 7. Here the CDR3 DNA reads TGTGCCAGCAGCTTAGCGCCAGGACAGGGGGCCTCAGATACGCAGTATTTT. Translating it yields CASSLAPGQGASDTQYF.

The chain recombines TRBV5-1 with TRBJ1-3; maybe TRBD1 (6 bases). Per germline, CDR1 SGHRS and CDR2 YFSETQ. Trimming removed 2 bases from V and 2 bases from J, with 14 bases in between. This CDR3 is built from 16 residues. The DNA for the CDR3 is TGCGCCAGCAGCTTCTCGGCGGGGGCCGCTGGAAACACCATATATTTT. Its protein is CASSFSAGAAGNTIYF.

The chain joins TRBV6-5 to TRBJ1-1, with D possibly TRBD1 on 6 matching bases. Germline CDR1 reads MNHEY; CDR2 reads SVGAGI. The V end was cut by 5 bases, the J end by 1 base, with 8 bases between. CDR3 size: 13 residues. CDR3 nucleotide sequence: TGTGCCAGCAGTGCGGACAGGAACACTGAAGCTTTCTTT. Encoded protein: CASSADRNTEAFF.

The chain carries TRBV27 and TRBJ1-1; maybe TRBD1 (5 bases). The CDR3 has 13 amino acids. Looked up from germline, CDR1 is MNHEY and CDR2 is SMNVEV (reference sequence). Trimming removed 6 bases from V and 1 base from J, with 9 bases in between. This chain's CDR3 is CASSLDRNTEAFF. As DNA, the CDR3 is TGTGCCAGCAGCCTCGACAGGAACACTGAAGCTTTCTTT.